A selection of T cell receptor beta chains follows, all from one sample in a study of blood T cell repertoires in COVID-19. TCRdb's table, derived via immunoSEQ multiplex PCR, lists solely in-frame clones and lacks some. The table records fewer than 300,000 clones, 75% to 95% of them present only once. Source material: PBMCs or T cells enriched from blood (not recorded which). The receptors originated from a woman younger than 45 who had recovered from COVID-19. CDR3s include the opening cysteine and the closing phenylalanine or tryptophan. The order of the fields is clone size, D gene, V gene, J gene, CDR3 length, CDR3 protein, CDR3 DNA. The D gene is left open where the match is weak. Size values are once, few and many counts, or a class for expanded clones, and some rows have none.

>.|TRBD2|TRBV4-3|TRBJ2-3|16
CASSQASLAGGPTQYF
TGCGCCAGCAGCCAAGCGAGCCTAGCGGGAGGGCCTACGCAGTATTTT
>.|.|TRBV7-9|TRBJ2-7|15
CASSLLRDISYEQYF
TGTGCCAGCAGCCTACTTCGTGACATAAGCTACGAGCAGTACTTC
>once|TRBD2|TRBV5-4|TRBJ2-1|15
CASSPGGTSNNEQFF
TGTGCCAGCAGCCCAGGAGGGACTAGCAACAATGAGCAGTTCTTC
>few|.|TRBV27|TRBJ2-2|14
CASSLWTNTGELFF
TGTGCCAGCAGTTTATGGACTAACACCGGGGAGCTGTTTTTT
>.|TRBD1|TRBV11-3|TRBJ2-7|13
CASSKDRANEQYF
TGTGCCAGCAGCAAGGACAGGGCGAACGAGCAGTACTTC
>.|.|TRBV11-3|TRBJ2-5|11
CASSFPRVLYF
TGTGCCAGCAGCTTCCCTAGAGTATTGTACTTC
>.|TRBD1|TRBV11-2|TRBJ2-2|17
CASSLVRTGGYTGELFF
TGTGCCAGCAGCTTAGTTAGGACAGGGGGCTACACCGGGGAGCTGTTTTTT
>.|TRBD2|TRBV5-1|TRBJ2-1|15
CASSLLAGEYNEQFF
TGCGCCAGCAGCCTCCTAGCGGGGGAGTACAATGAGCAGTTCTTC
>.|.|TRBV29-1|TRBJ2-5|14
CSVVQGGKTETQYF
TGCAGCGTAGTTCAGGGAGGTAAAACGGAGACCCAGTACTTC
>.|TRBD2|TRBV9|TRBJ2-1|17
CASSEPTSGSSYNEQFF
TGTGCCAGCAGCGAACCGACTAGCGGAAGCTCCTACAATGAGCAGTTCTTC
>.|TRBD2|TRBV27|TRBJ2-7|15
CASSLKASGKDEQYF
TGTGCCAGCAGTTTAAAAGCTAGCGGGAAGGACGAGCAGTACTTC
>.|.|TRBV7-6|TRBJ1-3|19
CASSLGPRQSAVVGNTIYF
TGTGCCAGCAGCTTAGGTCCTAGACAGTCCGCCGTGGTTGGAAACACCATATATTTT
>.|TRBD2|TRBV4-2|TRBJ2-3|16
CASSQDPLAGGDTQYF
TGTGCCAGCAGCCAAGATCCCCTAGCGGGAGGAGATACGCAGTATTTT
>.|.|TRBV6-1|TRBJ2-7|15
CASSEDKRLSYEQYF
TGTGCCAGCAGCGAAGACAAGAGGCTCTCCTACGAGCAGTACTTC
>few|.|TRBV27|TRBJ1-2|14
CASSPLADRFGYTF
TGTGCCAGCAGTCCCCTCGCCGACAGATTCGGCTACACCTTC
>.|.|TRBV5-1|TRBJ1-2|16
CASSLIFGGQSYGYTF
TGCGCCAGCAGCTTGATATTCGGGGGGCAGAGCTATGGCTACACCTTC
>once|TRBD2|TRBV24-1|TRBJ2-1|15
CATPEGGTPFREQFF
TGTGCCACCCCCGAGGGAGGGACGCCCTTTCGTGAGCAGTTCTTC
>.|.|TRBV7-4|TRBJ2-1|16
CASSASRSLVYNEQFF
TGTGCCAGCAGCGCGAGTCGGTCTTTGGTCTACAATGAGCAGTTCTTC
>.|TRBD1|TRBV3-1/TRBV3-2|TRBJ1-2|15
CASSRGTGKGYGYTF
TGTGCCAGCAGCCGAGGGACAGGGAAGGGCTATGGCTACACCTTC
>.|TRBD1|TRBV28|TRBJ2-1|15
CASSLGTADYNEQFF
TGTGCCAGCAGTCTCGGGACAGCGGACTACAATGAGCAGTTCTTC
>.|TRBD2|TRBV7-9|TRBJ2-7|16
CASSIRGQRGTYEQYF
TGTGCCAGCAGCATAAGGGGCCAGCGGGGGACTTACGAGCAGTACTTC
>.|.|TRBV2|TRBJ2-3|15
CASSERVTSTDTQYF
TGTGCCAGCAGTGAGCGTGTAACGTCCACAGATACGCAGTATTTT
>.|.|TRBV2|TRBJ1-1|13
CASRRQPNTEAFF
TGTGCCAGCAGGAGACAACCGAACACTGAAGCTTTCTTT
>once|TRBD1|TRBV7-9|TRBJ1-4|15
CASSTGQGASEKLFF
TGTGCCAGCAGCACAGGACAGGGGGCTAGTGAAAAACTGTTTTTT
>.|.|TRBV12-3/TRBV12-4|TRBJ2-1|12
CASSRRTNEQFF
TGTGCCAGCAGTAGGAGAACCAATGAGCAGTTCTTC
>.|TRBD1|TRBV18|TRBJ2-5|15
CASSRSGGTEETQYF
TGTGCCAGCTCACGTTCAGGGGGAACAGAAGAGACCCAGTACTTC
>.|.|TRBV6-2/TRBV6-3|TRBJ1-1|13
CASSSRGQLEAFF
TGTGCCAGCAGTTCCCGAGGACAGTTGGAAGCTTTCTTT
>.|TRBD1|TRBV6-5|TRBJ2-5|15
CASRTPGQNQETQYF
TGTGCCAGCAGGACACCGGGACAGAACCAAGAGACCCAGTACTTC
>.|TRBD1|TRBV28|TRBJ2-7|14
CASGLQGVTYEQYF
TGTGCCAGCGGGTTACAGGGGGTGACCTACGAGCAGTACTTC
>.|TRBD1|TRBV6-2/TRBV6-3|TRBJ2-7|15
CASTPGQGDIGEQYF
TGTGCCAGCACCCCGGGGCAGGGGGATATCGGCGAGCAGTACTTC
>.|.|TRBV29-1|TRBJ1-3|11
CSVRNGNTIYF
TGCAGCGTGAGAAATGGAAACACCATATATTTT
>once|TRBD1|TRBV15|TRBJ2-7|15
CATSRFGTGINEQYF
TGTGCCACCAGCAGATTCGGGACAGGGATTAACGAGCAGTACTTC
>.|TRBD1|TRBV6-5|TRBJ1-5|15
CASSWTGGINQPQHF
TGTGCCAGCAGTTGGACAGGGGGCATCAATCAGCCCCAGCATTTT
>.|.|TRBV28|TRBJ2-2|13
CASSLLNTGELFF
TGTGCCAGCAGTTTACTCAACACCGGGGAGCTGTTTTTT
>.|TRBD1|TRBV19|TRBJ1-2|13
CASSWGQAAGYTF
TGTGCCAGTAGCTGGGGACAGGCCGCGGGCTACACCTTC
>.|.|TRBV11-2|TRBJ1-3|14
CASRSGFSGNTIYF
TGTGCCAGCAGGTCGGGGTTCTCTGGAAACACCATATATTTT
>.|.|TRBV6-1|TRBJ2-1|15
CASSERFVRDNEQFF
TGTGCCAGCAGTGAGAGGTTTGTGAGGGACAATGAGCAGTTCTTC